Sequencing of this T cell receptor (beta chain) was carried out in a study of siplizumab effects on memory and regulatory T cells. Profiled with immunoSEQ multiplex PCR; TCRdb holds only in-frame clones, not every one. This repertoire shows about 50,000 clones, nearly 95% found once; its top ten account for approximately 17%. V was cut by 4 bases and J by 4 bases, with 14 bases left in between. Germline values: CDR1 LNHDA, CDR2 SQIVND (reference sequence). The CDR3 has 14 amino acids. The clonotype was recovered from a human donor in good health. What was sequenced was CD8+ T cells sorted from blood. The chain has TRBV19 and TRBJ2-7, with a tentative D call TRBD2 (5 bases). Here the CDR3 reads CASSTENWEYEQYF. As DNA, the CDR3 is TGTGCCAGTAGTACAGAAAATTGGGAGTACGAGCAGTACTTC.